The 25 T cell receptor beta chains listed next were all sequenced from one sample in a study of cytomegalovirus exposure and HLA in healthy donors. This PCR relied on a set of 60 Vbeta primers and 13 Jbeta primers. Clones were read by immunoSEQ multiplex PCR, and TCRdb kept only the in-frame ones, dropping some. The table shows roughly 150,000 clones, with 82% occurring only once. Sample: PBMCs. The origin of the receptors is a woman aged 45 to 65 in good health and CMV-seropositive.

The rearrangement links TRBV10-2 to TRBJ1-2, with 7 bases that match TRBD1. The V and J ends lost 3 bases and 4 bases, in that order; junction bases with no gene match: 8. The CDR3 covers 15 residues. Germline-derived CDR1 and CDR2 are WSHSY and SAAADI. CDR3 nucleotides: TGCGCCAGCAGTGACTACCGACAGGGACCCTATGGCTACACCTTC. Protein: CASSDYRQGPYGYTF.

The chain links TRBV11-3 to TRBJ1-6; weak D call: TRBD1 (5 bases). The germline CDR1 and CDR2 sequences are SGHNT and YENEEA. Trimming pared 2 bases from V and 2 bases from J, leaving 16 bases between. The CDR3 totals 18 residues. The CDR3 loop is CASSLRPARVPYNSPLHF. CDR3 nucleotides: TGTGCCAGCAGCTTACGACCAGCCAGGGTTCCCTATAATTCACCCCTCCACTTT.

This sequence joins TRBV30 and TRBJ1-2, with 7 positions matching TRBD1. Looked up from germline, CDR1 is GTSNPN and CDR2 is SVGIG (reference sequence). This CDR3 is built from 13 residues. J lost 11 bases, V lost 0 bases, and 9 bases had no gene match. The CDR3 region is CAWSVPDRTFYTF. In nucleotides, the CDR3 is TGTGCCTGGAGTGTACCGGACAGGACTTTTTACACCTTC.

The chain links TRBV9 to TRBJ1-1; D is perhaps TRBD1 (5 bases). V dropped 4 bases and J dropped 0 bases, with 7 bases sitting between them. The CDR3 runs to 13 residues. Germline values: CDR1 SGDLS, CDR2 YYNGEE. CDR3: CASSRQLNTEAFF. For the CDR3, the DNA is TGTGCCAGCAGCCGACAGTTGAACACTGAAGCTTTCTTT.

The chain uses TRBV7-8 and TRBJ1-2, with TRBD1 matching 7 bases. CDR3 length equals 16 residues. V gave up 3 bases and J gave up 7 bases; unmatched junction bases: 14. CDR1 is SGHVS and CDR2 is FQNEAQ in the germline V gene. The CDR3 sequence is CASSFAGTDILGGYTF. CDR3 coding DNA: TGTGCCAGCAGCTTCGCCGGGACAGACATCTTAGGTGGCTACACCTTC.

V gene TRBV10-3 combines with J gene TRBJ2-4, with D maybe TRBD2 (7 bases). CDR1 is ENHRY and CDR2 is SYGVKD in the germline V gene. The CDR3 length is 13 residues. Deletions cut 3 bases from V and 7 bases from J, with 10 bases between. CDR3 protein: CAISDEGGNIQYF. The CDR3 nucleotides are TGTGCCATCAGTGATGAGGGGGGGAACATTCAGTACTTC.

The chain combines TRBV4-3 with TRBJ2-3; D is unclear. Trimming cost V 5 bases and J 0 bases, with 12 bases left between them. This CDR3 has 15 amino acids. In germline, CDR1 is LGHNA, CDR2 YSLEER. As DNA, the CDR3 is TGCGCCAGCAGCAAACAGTACAGTAGCACAGATACGCAGTATTTT. The encoded protein is CASSKQYSSTDTQYF.

This clone has more than one count but fewer than ten. The chain links TRBV19 to TRBJ2-1, with D tentatively TRBD1 (6 bases). CDR3 length: 16 residues. V was shortened by 5 bases and J by 2 bases, with 16 bases between the two germline ends. CDR1 is LNHDA, CDR2 SQIVND, per germline (reference sequence). Here the CDR3 DNA reads TGTGCCAGTAGTTCCTCGGACAGTGGAGCCTACAATGAGCAGTTCTTC. Translating gives CASSSSDSGAYNEQFF.

V usage is TRBV5-1 and J usage is TRBJ2-3; a weak D match, TRBD2 (6 bases). CDR1 is SGHRS, CDR2 YFSETQ, per germline. V was shortened by 4 bases and J by 2 bases, with 17 bases between the two germline ends. The CDR3 contains 16 residues. CDR3 amino acids: CASSRSAGGYTDTQYF. CDR3 coding DNA: TGCGCCAGCAGCCGAAGCGCCGGGGGTTACACAGATACGCAGTATTTT.

The J gene is TRBJ1-1, the V gene TRBV5-1, with unresolved D. V lost 4 bases to trimming and J lost 5 bases, with 12 bases between them. Per the germline V gene, CDR1 is SGHRS and CDR2 is YFSETQ. CDR3 size: 13 residues. The CDR3 loop reads CASSPSRGTEAFF. As DNA, the CDR3 is TGCGCCAGCAGCCCATCCCGAGGGACTGAAGCTTTCTTT.

The CDR3 loop is CASSSGEGDTEAFF. CDR3 DNA: TGCGCCAGCAGCTCAGGCGAGGGGGACACTGAAGCTTTCTTT. The chain recombines TRBV4-3 with TRBJ1-1, with a tentative D call TRBD1 (6 bases). Germline CDR1 is LGHNA and CDR2 is YSLEER. V lost 5 bases and J 3 bases, leaving 13 bases between the germline ends. The CDR3 sequence is 14 residues long.

The chain joins TRBV4-2 to TRBJ1-1; tentative D call: TRBD1 (6 bases). In germline, CDR1 is LGHNA, CDR2 YNFKEQ. This CDR3 region has 14 residues. The V end was cut by 0 bases, the J end by 1 base, with 6 bases between. The CDR3 DNA is TGTGCCAGCAGCCAAGACAGGGGGAACACTGAAGCTTTCTTT. Its protein is CASSQDRGNTEAFF.

The gene calls are TRBV29-1 and TRBJ2-5, with D possibly TRBD2 on 5 matching bases. The length of the CDR3 is 14 residues. Germline V gives CDR1 SQVTM, CDR2 ANQGSEA. The CDR3 nucleotides are TGCAGTGCCACGGACTGGAGCGGCCAAGAGACCCAGTACTTC. Its protein product is CSATDWSGQETQYF. Variable domain in full (rest from reference TRBV29-1 and TRBJ2-5): SAVISQKPSRDICQRGTSLTIQCQVDSQVTMMFWYRQQPGQSLTLIATANQGSEATYESGFVIDKFPISRPNLTFSTLTVSNMSPEDSSIYLCSATDWSGQETQYFGPGTRLLVL.

The chain links TRBV5-1 to TRBJ2-1, with 9 bases identical to TRBD1. Germline values: CDR1 SGHRS, CDR2 YFSETQ. The CDR3 has 16 residues. After removal of 3 bases from V and 4 bases from J, the junction contained 8 bases not matched to a gene. CDR3 loop: CASSWRAGTGYNEQFF. CDR3 bases: TGCGCCAGCAGCTGGCGCGCCGGGACAGGGTACAATGAGCAGTTCTTC.

This chain uses TRBV19 with TRBJ2-7; 9 bases align to TRBD1. V lost 7 bases, J lost 1 base, and 11 bases stayed unmatched. The CDR3 sequence is 16 residues long. Germline assignment: CDR1 LNHDA and CDR2 SQIVND (reference sequence). Here the CDR3 reads CASTRRKTGGSYEQYF. The CDR3 region has the DNA TGTGCCAGTACTCGTCGCAAGACAGGGGGATCCTACGAGCAGTACTTC.

The genes are TRBV30 and TRBJ2-1; perhaps TRBD1 as D (5 bases). Germline CDR1 is GTSNPN and CDR2 is SVGIG (reference sequence). Trimming stripped 0 bases from V and 12 bases from J, with 15 bases between. This CDR3 has 13 residues. The CDR3 protein is CAWSVSTAQGQFF. The CDR3 region has the DNA TGTGCCTGGAGTGTTAGTACAGCCCAGGGGCAGTTCTTC.

The chain combines TRBV21-1 with TRBJ1-1; the DNA was not used to check the table's D call, TRBD1. TRBV21-1 is recorded as a pseudogene. This CDR3 comprises 17 residues. CDR3 sequence reads: CAPSAGLNHQGYTEAFF. CDR3 bases: TGTGCCCCTTCGGCAGGGCTGAATCATCAGGGGTACACTGAAGCTTTCTTT.

This clone was seen once. The genes are TRBV6-5 and TRBJ1-3; D gene uncertain. From germline, CDR1 is MNHEY and CDR2 SVGAGI. The CDR3 totals 12 residues. The germline V and J ends were trimmed by 5 bases and 5 bases, with 7 bases remaining between them. The CDR3 here is CASSEHRNTIYF. CDR3 bases: TGTGCCAGCAGTGAACACAGAAACACCATATATTTT.

V and J are TRBV30 and TRBJ2-3, with 7 positions matching TRBD1. CDR3 length: 13 residues. The J segment lost 3 bases and the V segment lost 4 bases, leaving 4 bases of the junction unmatched. Per the germline V gene, CDR1 is GTSNPN and CDR2 is SVGIG (reference sequence). The CDR3 loop reads CAWTRQGTDTQYF. The CDR3 DNA follows: TGTGCCTGGACTCGACAGGGAACAGATACGCAGTATTTT. The full variable domain, in which reference TRBV30 and TRBJ2-3 provide the parts outside the CDR3, is SQTIHQWPATLVQPVGSPLSLECTVEGTSNPNLYWYRQAAGRGLQLLFYSVGIGQISSEVPQNLSASRPQDRQFILSSKKLLLSDSGFYLCAWTRQGTDTQYFGPGTRLTVL.

As to this clone: Different DNA sequences within this sample yield the same CDR3. The chain employs TRBV6-6 and TRBJ1-1; D ambiguous. This CDR3 has 13 amino acids. The germline V and J ends were trimmed by 2 bases and 1 base, with 5 bases remaining between them. Germline CDR1 MNHNY, CDR2 SVGAGI (reference sequence). The DNA of the CDR3 is TGTGCCAGCAGTTACCGGGGGAACACTGAAGCTTTCTTT. The encoded protein is CASSYRGNTEAFF.

The chain carries TRBV19 and TRBJ2-3; D is unresolved. CDR3 length: 13 amino acids. V dropped 5 bases and J dropped 1 base, with 7 bases sitting between them. CDR1 is LNHDA and CDR2 is SQIVND in the germline V gene (reference sequence). CDR3 region: CASSVRRTDTQYF. DNA of the CDR3: TGTGCCAGTAGTGTGAGGCGCACAGATACGCAGTATTTT.

The chain is built from TRBV6-1 and TRBJ1-5; the D gene is possibly TRBD1 (6 bases). Germline CDR1 is MNHNS and CDR2 is SASEGT. This CDR3 is built from 14 residues. Trimming took 6 bases from V and 3 from J, leaving 12 bases between them. CDR3 nucleotide sequence: TGTGCCAGCAGCCGAGGGGGACCCAATCAGCCCCAGCATTTT. Amino acids: CASSRGGPNQPQHF.

V usage is TRBV7-9 and J usage is TRBJ2-1; 7 positions agree with TRBD2. The germline gives CDR1 SEHNR, CDR2 FQNEAQ (reference sequence). This CDR3 is built from 14 residues. J gave up 10 bases and V 5 bases, and 11 bases lay outside the gene matches. The CDR3 DNA sequence: TGTGCCAGCAGCGGAGAGCGGGGTCCATGGGAGCAGTTCTTC. This gives the protein CASSGERGPWEQFF.

The chain has TRBV7-9 and TRBJ1-6, with a possible D match to TRBD1 (5 bases). Looked up from germline, CDR1 is SEHNR and CDR2 is FQNEAQ (reference sequence). The V end was cut by 3 bases, the J end by 7 bases, with 25 bases between. CDR3 length: 19 amino acids. The CDR3 nucleotides read TGTGCCAGCAGCTTGGATCCCAGGGCGTTTGAGTTAGGGAATTCACCCCTCCACTTT. Its protein is CASSLDPRAFELGNSPLHF.

A single count supports this clone. Different DNA sequences within this sample yield the same CDR3. The CDR3 protein is CASSSGQGYGYTF. Written as DNA, the CDR3 is TGTGCCAGCAGCTCGGGACAGGGATACGGCTACACCTTC. The chain is built from TRBV7-2 and TRBJ1-2; 9 bases are shared with TRBD1. This CDR3 region has 13 residues. V trimming: 4 bases; J trimming: 8 bases; junction bases outside the gene matches: 5. Germline V gene lookup returns CDR1 SGHTA and CDR2 FQGNSA. Full variable domain (missing parts from reference TRBV7-2 and TRBJ1-2): GAGVSQSPSNKVTEKGKDVELRCDPISGHTALYWYRQSLGQGLEFLIYFQGNSAPDKSGLPSDRFSAERTGGSVSTLTIQRTQQEDSAVYLCASSSGQGYGYTFGSGTRLTVV.